The 3 T cell receptor beta chains below come from one sample, sequenced in a study of CD8 T cells in Susac syndrome. The RNA, about 0.5 to 1 ug, was put through reverse transcription using random hexamers. MiXCR was run by TCRdb on the immunoSEQ multiplex PCR reads, yielding one entry per CDR3 protein. The sample has around 95,000 distinct CDR3 sequences, about 96% seen once. The source material was CD8+ T cells from PBMCs. These receptors were taken from a human donor with Susac syndrome.

The chain carries TRBV12-3 or TRBV12-4 and TRBJ2-7, with no clear D. V lost 3 bases and J 5 bases, leaving 8 bases between the germline ends. This CDR3 spans 12 amino acids. CDR3 nucleotides: TGTGCCAGCAGTTTGATGGCAGACGAGCAGTACTTC. Encoded protein: CASSLMADEQYF.

This clonotype appeared once. The chain has TRBV6-6 and TRBJ2-1; 7 bases are shared with TRBD1. Trimming cost V 6 bases and J 7 bases; bases outside gene matches: 9. The CDR3 totals 14 residues. In germline, CDR1 is MNHNY, CDR2 SVGAGI (reference sequence). CDR3 residues: CASRDKGAGNEQFF. CDR3 DNA: TGTGCCAGCAGGGATAAGGGGGCAGGTAATGAGCAGTTCTTC.

J is TRBJ2-6 and V is TRBV5-1; tentatively, D is TRBD1 (5 bases). The germline V and J ends were trimmed by 0 bases and 0 bases, with 13 bases remaining between them. The CDR3 has 18 residues. Germline V gene sequence: CDR1 SGHRS, CDR2 YFSETQ. The CDR3 nucleotides are TGCGCCAGCAGCTTGGGTCTGGACACGGGCTCTGGGGCCAACGTCCTGACTTTC. It specifies CASSLGLDTGSGANVLTF.